The sample holds many counts of the clone carrying this TCR beta chain. Its antigen is undetermined. One entry per CDR3 protein, called by TCRdb with MiXCR from the 5' RACE reads. The sample includes roughly 1,500,000 distinct CDR3 sequences, roughly a third seen only once; the top ten take about 0.27%. The sample is drawn from a study of identical twins. Study results and caveats: In cord blood, abundant beta clonotypes had fewer insertions; memory showed no trend. Models underestimated how often monozygotic twins shared out-of-frame TCR alpha.

Healthy Caucasians were all of the donors. The sample comprised cord blood. The origin of this receptor is a newborn girl in good health.

The CDR3 DNA reads as TGTGCCAGCAGATCCACAGGGAACCAGCCCCAGCATTTT. Its protein is CASRSTGNQPQHF. The chain couples TRBV6-6 to TRBJ1-5; D possibly corresponds to TRBD1 (6 bases). V lost 6 bases to trimming and J lost 7 bases, with 13 bases between them. The CDR3 loop spans 13 amino acids. Germline V gene data show CDR1 as MNHNY and CDR2 as SVGAGI (reference sequence).